These T cell receptor beta chains were read from a single sample in a study of molecular identifiers for immune sequencing clone quantification. TCRdb independently ran MiXCR on the PCR reads; one entry per CDR3 protein. The sample yields under 600,000 distinct CDR3 sequences, around 23% seen once. The sample consisted of naive CD8+ T cells from blood, with Jurkat cell RNA spiked in. The receptors come from a human donor in good health. Some libraries in this study had Jurkat cell RNA spiked in. CDR3s include the opening cysteine and the closing phenylalanine or tryptophan. A D gene is named only where the DNA matches it firmly. Only part of the rows carry a size: once, few, many, or a class if the clone is expanded.

d_call clone_size j_call v_call cdr3_length cdr3_nt cdr3_aa
TRBD2 . TRBJ2-7 TRBV19 14 TGTGCCAGTAGTATGCGGGGGATCTCCTACGAGCAGTACTTC CASSMRGISYEQYF
. many TRBJ1-5 TRBV6-1 15 TGTGCCAGCAGTGAAACGGGAGGAAGCAATCAGCCCCAGCATTTT CASSETGGSNQPQHF
TRBD1 few TRBJ2-3 TRBV28 15 TGTGCCAGCAGTCACAGGGGGCCTGGGACAGATACGCAGTATTTT CASSHRGPGTDTQYF
. many TRBJ1-1 TRBV6-2/TRBV6-3 16 TGTGCCAGCAGTTACTCTTTGCGGGGTTTTGACACTGAAGCTTTCTTT CASSYSLRGFDTEAFF
. . TRBJ1-5 TRBV6-6 15 TGTGCCAGCGCCGCCTGGAGGGATAGCAATCAGCCCCAGCATTTT CASAAWRDSNQPQHF
. few TRBJ2-3 TRBV28 13 TGTGCCAGCAGTTTGGCGTCCGCCGTTACGCAGTATTTT CASSLASAVTQYF
. once TRBJ2-3 TRBV19 16 TGTGCCAGTAGTACCATCTTCGCAGCGAACACAGGTACGCAGTATTTT CASSTIFAANTGTQYF
. many TRBJ2-5 TRBV3-1 15 TGTGCCAGCAGCCAAGTATTGCCTAGCGTCGGGACCCAGTACTTC CASSQVLPSVGTQYF
TRBD2 many TRBJ2-1 TRBV12-3/TRBV12-4 13 TGTGCCAGCAGCGAGGGACTAGTCGATGAGCAGTTCTTC CASSEGLVDEQFF
. many TRBJ1-1 TRBV6-4 14 TGTGCCAGCAGTGACGTGATCGGGTCCACTGAAGCTTTCTTT CASSDVIGSTEAFF
TRBD2 . TRBJ2-7 TRBV20-1 16 TGCAGTGCGGGACTAGCGGGAGCCCCAATTTCCTACGAGCGGTACTTC CSAGLAGAPISYERYF
TRBD2 many TRBJ2-7 TRBV4-3 16 TGCGCCAGCAGCCAATTCCTAGCGGGGGCCGCCTACGAGCAGTACTTC CASSQFLAGAAYEQYF
TRBD2 few TRBJ2-1 TRBV4-3 16 TGCGCCAGCAGCCAAGGATCCGGGACTAGCGGCAATGAGCAGTTCTTC CASSQGSGTSGNEQFF
. . TRBJ2-3 TRBV19 16 TGTGCCAGTAGTATAGGTACCCGATCTAGCACAGATACGCAGTATTTT CASSIGTRSSTDTQYF
TRBD2 . TRBJ2-7 TRBV4-3 16 TGCGCCAGCAGCCAAGATCTCGGCGGGAGCTCCTGCGAGCAGTACTTC CASSQDLGGSSCEQYF
. . TRBJ1-1 TRBV7-9 13 TGTGCCAGCAGCTGCCAGGGATCCCCTGAAGCTTTCTTT CASSCQGSPEAFF
. few TRBJ1-5 TRBV12-3/TRBV12-4 13 TGTGCCAGCAGGGAGTCACCCAATCGGCCCCAGCATTTT CASRESPNRPQHF
. few TRBJ1-6 TRBV4-3 22 TGCGCCAGCAGCCAAGAAGGCTGGGGGGTAACCCCCCGAACAACAAGAGATTCACCCCTCCACTTT CASSQEGWGVTPRTTRDSPLHF
. few TRBJ2-7 TRBV10-3 14 TGTGCCACCTCCGGGACCCAGGCCACCTACGAGCAGTACTTC CATSGTQATYEQYF
. many TRBJ2-5 TRBV29-1 13 TGCAGCGTTGACGGCCCCCGGCAGGAGACCCAGTACTTC CSVDGPRQETQYF
. . TRBJ2-7 TRBV2 13 TGTGCCAGCAGTGGGATAGTTTCCTACGAGCAGTACTTC CASSGIVSYEQYF
. many TRBJ1-1 TRBV7-9 12 TGTGCCGGCGGACAGCTTAACACTGAAGCTTTCTTT CAGGQLNTEAFF
. few TRBJ1-1 TRBV28 14 TGTGCCAGCAATCCCGTCAGGACCTACACTGAAGCTTTCTTT CASNPVRTYTEAFF
. . TRBJ1-1 TRBV27 11 TGTGCCAGCGGGCCGGGACACGAAGCTTTCTTT CASGPGHEAFF
TRBD1 . TRBJ2-1 TRBV30 14 TGTGCCTGGAGTGTACAGGGGATCGGGAATGAGCAGTTCTTC CAWSVQGIGNEQFF
. many TRBJ2-3 TRBV28 13 TGTGCCAGCAGCTTAACCCCACCAGATACGCAGTATTTT CASSLTPPDTQYF
. few TRBJ2-5 TRBV7-9 11 TGTGCCAGCAGCTCCGGCTCGTCCCAGTACTTC CASSSGSSQYF
. . TRBJ1-2 TRBV27 16 TGTGCCAGCAGTTTAGGCAGGGCCATCAACCCCGATGGCTACACCTTC CASSLGRAINPDGYTF
. . TRBJ2-7 TRBV9 14 TGTGCCGGCAGCGTGACGGACCTGACCTGCGGGCAGTACTTC CAGSVTDLTCGQYF
. . TRBJ2-3 TRBV20-1 13 TGCAGTGCTAGACGGATAGCGGAAAATACACAATATTTT CSARRIAENTQYF
. . TRBJ2-1 TRBV9 13 TGTGCCAGCAGCGTAGGGGGGGCGAGTGAGCAGTTCTTC CASSVGGASEQFF
TRBD1 . TRBJ1-6 TRBV10-2 19 TGCGCCAGCACCCCGCTTCCGGGACAGGAGAGCTCCTATAATTCACCCCTCCACTTT CASTPLPGQESSYNSPLHF
TRBD2 few TRBJ2-7 TRBV6-5 15 TGTGCCAGCACCTCCGCAGCGGGAGTCACCTACGAGCAGTACTTC CASTSAAGVTYEQYF
TRBD2 . TRBJ2-3 TRBV19 18 TGTGCCAGTAGTATAGATCTGCTAGCGGGAGGTTACACAGATACGCAGTATTTT CASSIDLLAGGYTDTQYF
. many TRBJ2-3 TRBV20-1 14 TGCAGTGCTACGGTAGCGGAGAGCACAGATACGCAGTATTTT CSATVAESTDTQYF
TRBD1 . TRBJ2-7 TRBV4-1 15 TGTGCCAGCAGCCAAAGGACAGGGCTGCTCTACGAGCAGTACTTC CASSQRTGLLYEQYF
. many TRBJ1-2 TRBV10-2 12 TGCGCCAGCAGTGAGTCTCGCCCCCCAGGCGCCTTC CASSESRPPGAF
. many TRBJ1-1 TRBV28 13 TGTGCCAGCAGTTTCCGGGGAGCAACTGAAGCTTTCTTT CASSFRGATEAFF
. . TRBJ2-5 TRBV12-3/TRBV12-4 13 TGTGCCAGCGGCCCTGGGACAAACCCAACCCAGTACTTC CASGPGTNPTQYF
. . TRBJ2-5 TRBV5-5 14 TGTGCCAGCAGCTTCGGACAGAGACAAGAGACCCAGTACTTC CASSFGQRQETQYF
. few TRBJ2-3 TRBV4-1 14 TGCGCCAGCAGCCAAGGCCCCAGGGCAGATACGCAGTATTTT CASSQGPRADTQYF
TRBD2 many TRBJ2-5 TRBV29-1 16 TGCAGCGTTGAAGCCCCCGGGACTAGAAGGCAAGAGACCCAGTACTTC CSVEAPGTRRQETQYF
. . TRBJ2-7 TRBV6-1 13 TGTGCCAGCAGTGTAGCCGGGAATTACGAGCAGTACTTC CASSVAGNYEQYF
. few TRBJ2-5 TRBV20-1 14 TGCAGTGCTAGTCCTAGCAGGCAATCAGAGACCCAGTACTTC CSASPSRQSETQYF
TRBD1 . TRBJ1-4 TRBV7-9 14 TGTGCCAGCAGCCCGGGACAGGGGTATGAAAAACTGTTTTTT CASSPGQGYEKLFF
. . TRBJ1-2 TRBV30 15 TGTGCCTGGACCCCTTCGTCAGCGTTACACTATGGCTACACCTTC CAWTPSSALHYGYTF
. . TRBJ2-3 TRBV6-4 15 TGTGCCAGCAGTGCCGGGACTCTTTCGGCAGATACGCAGTATTTT CASSAGTLSADTQYF
TRBD1 few TRBJ2-7 TRBV5-6 14 TGTGCCAGCAGCTTCGGGACAGTCTCCTACGAGCAGTACTTC CASSFGTVSYEQYF
TRBD2 few TRBJ2-7 TRBV27 16 TGTGCCAGCAGTTATAACGGGAGGGGCGCTCTCTACGAGCAGTACTTC CASSYNGRGALYEQYF
. few TRBJ2-5 TRBV5-5 13 TGTGCCAGCAGCTTGCCGTACCAAGAGACCCAGTACTTC CASSLPYQETQYF
TRBD1 . TRBJ2-7 TRBV3-1 14 TGTGCCAGCAGCCACGGGACAGATTACGACGAGCAGTACTTC CASSHGTDYDEQYF
TRBD2 . TRBJ2-2 TRBV24-1 15 TGTGCCACCAGTGACCCTAGGACTAGTCCCGGGGAGCTGTTTTTT CATSDPRTSPGELFF
. . TRBJ2-1 TRBV19 14 TGTGCCAGTAGTACAACTAGTAACTACAATGAGCAGTTCTTC CASSTTSNYNEQFF
. many TRBJ1-3 TRBV4-3 16 TGCGCCAGCAGCCAAGACGGGCAGATCTCTGGAAACACCATATATTTT CASSQDGQISGNTIYF
. . TRBJ2-7 TRBV7-9 13 TGTGCCATGGAGACTGGAGCGTCCTACGAGCAGTACTTC CAMETGASYEQYF
TRBD1 few TRBJ2-7 TRBV5-3 16 TGTGCCAGCAGCTACGACAGGGGGGGGATCACCTACGAGCAGTACTTC CASSYDRGGITYEQYF
. many TRBJ1-1 TRBV6-2/TRBV6-3 13 TGTGCCAGCTTACCTGGGACCCACCTCGAAGCTTTCTTT CASLPGTHLEAFF
. many TRBJ1-2 TRBV3-1 16 TGTGCCAGCAGCCAAGTTCCGACACAAGCTAACTATGGCTACACCTTC CASSQVPTQANYGYTF
. many TRBJ2-7 TRBV12-3/TRBV12-4 12 TGTGCCAGCAGATCCGGCCTGCCCGAGCAGTACTTC CASRSGLPEQYF
. few TRBJ1-4 TRBV7-9 15 TGTGCCAGCAGTCAAGTCGACAGGTTTTGGGAAAAACTGTTTTTT CASSQVDRFWEKLFF